This T cell receptor beta chain was profiled in a study of response to subunit inactivated influenza vaccine. Germline-derived CDR1 and CDR2 are SGHTA and FQGTGA. Trimming shortened V by 5 bases and J by 8 bases, and 13 bases separated the two germline ends. The CDR3 loop spans 13 amino acids. TCRdb independently ran MiXCR on the RT-PCR reads; one entry per CDR3 protein. The table includes 500,000 to 600,000 distinct CDR3 sequences, about 14% detected once. Regarding this clonotype: What it recognizes is unknown.

Regarding the study as a whole: It was the authors' suggestion that each seasonal influenza vaccination recruits few new T cells.

The sequence derives from a man aged 45-60 years who received an inactivated influenza vaccine. The material was PBMCs from blood, obtained approximately 13 days after vaccination. The rearrangement uses TRBV7-3 and TRBJ2-1; unclear D gene. The CDR3 nucleotides read TGTGCCAGCAGCCAGCGAATGGTTGATGAGCAGTTCTTC. This sequence encodes CASSQRMVDEQFF.